The clone carrying this T cell receptor beta chain was recorded at least ten times. This record belongs to a study of molecular identifiers for immune sequencing clone quantification. The CDR3 has 13 residues. V lost 9 bases to trimming and J lost 0 bases; unmatched junction nucleotides: 3. In germline, CDR1 is LNHDA, CDR2 SQIVND (reference sequence). As previously described, bulk TCR libraries were made using listed TCR primers. TCRdb redid the calling of the PCR reads with MiXCR, one entry per CDR3 protein. Of 45,000 to 65,000 distinct CDR3 sequences in the sample, approximately 25% were seen once. Based on a CD8+CD4-CCR7+CD45RA+ profile, naive CD8 T cells were sorted.

The receptor comes from a human donor in good health. Some libraries in this study had Jurkat cell RNA spiked in. The sample was naive CD8+ T cells from blood, with Jurkat cell RNA spiked in. Subset described: FACS-sorted CD8+CD4-CCR7+CD45RA+ naive T cells. The chain is built from TRBV19 and TRBJ2-3; 7 positions agree with TRBD2. The CDR3 DNA reads TGTGCCAGCCATAGCGGGAGCACAGATACGCAGTATTTT. This sequence encodes CASHSGSTDTQYF.